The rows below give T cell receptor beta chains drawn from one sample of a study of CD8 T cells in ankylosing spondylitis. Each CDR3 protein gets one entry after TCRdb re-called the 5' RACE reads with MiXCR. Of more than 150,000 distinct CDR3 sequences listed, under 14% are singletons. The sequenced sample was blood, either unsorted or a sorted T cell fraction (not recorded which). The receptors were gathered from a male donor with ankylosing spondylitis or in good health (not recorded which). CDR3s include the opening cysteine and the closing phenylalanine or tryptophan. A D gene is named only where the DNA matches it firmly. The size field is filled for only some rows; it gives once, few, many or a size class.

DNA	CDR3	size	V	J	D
TGTGCCAGCAGCTTCTTTCTTGGGGAAGGACAGTTCTTC	CASSFFLGEGQFF	many	TRBV6-6	TRBJ2-1	-
TGTGCCAGCTCACCATTCATCAGGGATGCCGGGGAGCTGTTTTTT	CASSPFIRDAGELFF	many	TRBV18	TRBJ2-2	-
TGTGCCAGTAGTCGGAACGGATTACAAGAGACCCAGTACTTC	CASSRNGLQETQYF	many	TRBV19	TRBJ2-5	-
TGCAGTGCTATGGTCCGGCCCGGGGAGCTGTTTTTT	CSAMVRPGELFF	many	TRBV20-1	TRBJ2-2	-
TGCAGTGCTAGAGATTGGGGTAACGGCAGGGCGGACTATGGCTACACCTTC	CSARDWGNGRADYGYTF	many	TRBV20-1	TRBJ1-2	-
TGTGCCAGCTCACCACTTCCTACATCCGGGGAGCTGTTTTTT	CASSPLPTSGELFF	-	TRBV18	TRBJ2-2	-
TGTGCCAGTAGTATGAGGCGGCAGGCTGAAGCTTTCTTT	CASSMRRQAEAFF	-	TRBV19	TRBJ1-1	-
TGTGCCACCAGCAGAGCGGGGCGCACAGATACGCAGTATTTT	CATSRAGRTDTQYF	few	TRBV15	TRBJ2-3	-
TGCAGTGCTTCAACTAGCGGGCGAGGCCTACTCTCCTACGAGCAGTACTTC	CSASTSGRGLLSYEQYF	many	TRBV20-1	TRBJ2-7	TRBD2
TGCGCCAGCAGCTTGGCCGGACTCGAGAACACTGAAGCTTTCTTT	CASSLAGLENTEAFF	many	TRBV5-1	TRBJ1-1	-
TGTGCCAGCAGCTTAGGCAGACAGAACACCGGGGAGCTGTTTTTT	CASSLGRQNTGELFF	many	TRBV13	TRBJ2-2	-
TGCGCCAGCAGCGGGGACAGGGAGGATGAAAAACTGTTTTTT	CASSGDREDEKLFF	-	TRBV5-1	TRBJ1-4	TRBD1
TGCAGTGCTAGGGAGGAGACTAGGGCAGGTGTGCTGTTTTTT	CSAREETRAGVLFF	many	TRBV20-1	TRBJ2-2	-
TGCAGCTCGGGCCATGCTCGGAGCTCCTACAATGAGCAGTTCTTC	CSSGHARSSYNEQFF	-	TRBV20-1	TRBJ2-1	-
TGTGCCAGCAGCTTAGTTCAGGGGACTAGCGGGAACACAGATACGCAGTATTTT	CASSLVQGTSGNTDTQYF	-	TRBV11-1	TRBJ2-3	TRBD2
TGTGCCAGCAGTTATCAGGGCGTGAACACTGAAGCTTTCTTT	CASSYQGVNTEAFF	few	TRBV27	TRBJ1-1	-
TGCGCCAGCAGCCAATCCAGGAGCGGGAGCAGCTACGAGCAGTACTTC	CASSQSRSGSSYEQYF	-	TRBV4-1	TRBJ2-7	TRBD2
TGTGCCATCAGTCTCGCGAAGGCGACCACAGATACGCAGTATTTT	CAISLAKATTDTQYF	few	TRBV10-3	TRBJ2-3	-
TGTGCCAGCAGTCGGACAGGGACGACTGGGGCCAACGTCCTGACTTTC	CASSRTGTTGANVLTF	many	TRBV12-3/TRBV12-4	TRBJ2-6	TRBD1
TGTGCCTGGGACCGACGGATGAACACTGAAGCTTTCTTT	CAWDRRMNTEAFF	many	TRBV30	TRBJ1-1	-
TGCGCCAGCAAGGGTAGCTCCTACAATGAGCAGTTCTTC	CASKGSSYNEQFF	many	TRBV5-1	TRBJ2-1	-
TGCGCCAGCAGCTCGTCCAGGGGCGGGATACTTACCGGGGAGCTGTTTTTT	CASSSSRGGILTGELFF	few	TRBV5-1	TRBJ2-2	-
TGTGCCAGCAGCCAAGTGGAAGCGTTAGGGGAGCAGTACTTC	CASSQVEALGEQYF	many	TRBV3-1	TRBJ2-7	-
TGTGCCAGCAGCCAATTGGATGCCAGACACGAGCAGTACTTC	CASSQLDARHEQYF	many	TRBV14	TRBJ2-7	-
TGTGCCATCAGTGAGTCGAGTTTGCGGGGGGCCATAACAGATACGCAGTATTTT	CAISESSLRGAITDTQYF	many	TRBV10-3	TRBJ2-3	TRBD2
TGTGCCAGCAGTTTATTCGAGACAGGGGAGGGTCAGCCCCAGCATTTT	CASSLFETGEGQPQHF	few	TRBV12-3/TRBV12-4	TRBJ1-5	TRBD1
TGCGCCAGCAGCTATTGGACAGGAGGAACACAAGAGACCCAGTACTTC	CASSYWTGGTQETQYF	few	TRBV5-1	TRBJ2-5	TRBD1
TGTGCCAGCAGCTTAGAGGCCGGAACCCGAGAGACCCAGTACTTC	CASSLEAGTRETQYF	-	TRBV7-6	TRBJ2-5	-
TGTGCCAGCAGCGACCGGGCCCACACCGGGGAGCTGTTTTTT	CASSDRAHTGELFF	many	TRBV3-1	TRBJ2-2	-
TGTGCCAGCAGTGAAGCTCGGTTACCGCGGACCGGGGAGCTGTTTTTT	CASSEARLPRTGELFF	many	TRBV2	TRBJ2-2	-
TGCGCCAGCAGCTTCGAGACCGGCATGAACACTGAAGCTTTCTTT	CASSFETGMNTEAFF	many	TRBV5-1	TRBJ1-1	-
TGCGCCAGCAGCTCCGGACTAGCCAATGGGGACAATGAGCAGTTCTTC	CASSSGLANGDNEQFF	few	TRBV5-1	TRBJ2-1	TRBD2
TGTGCCAGCAGTCACGACAGGGGGCGGGTGGGCTATGGCTACACCTTC	CASSHDRGRVGYGYTF	few	TRBV12-3/TRBV12-4	TRBJ1-2	TRBD1
TGTGCCATCAGTGAGAAGGGAAGGGATACGCAGTATTTT	CAISEKGRDTQYF	many	TRBV10-3	TRBJ2-3	-
TGTGCCAGCAGCAACAGGGGGGGCGCTGAAGCTTTCTTT	CASSNRGGAEAFF	many	TRBV5-6	TRBJ1-1	TRBD1
TGCGCCAGCAGCTTAACGGGGGCTAGAGATACGCAGTATTTT	CASSLTGARDTQYF	few	TRBV5-1	TRBJ2-3	-
TGCAGCGCAGGACAGGGGGCGTTTTTGGGGGAGCAGTACTTC	CSAGQGAFLGEQYF	-	TRBV29-1	TRBJ2-7	TRBD1
TGCGCCAGCAGTGACTGGGCCAACACTGAAGCTTTCTTT	CASSDWANTEAFF	many	TRBV10-2	TRBJ1-1	-
TGTGCCAGCAGCTTAGCAGGGGGTGGAAACACCATATATTTT	CASSLAGGGNTIYF	-	TRBV7-2	TRBJ1-3	-
TGCAGTGCTCCCCAATCTGGGGCCAACGTCCTGACTTTC	CSAPQSGANVLTF	many	TRBV20-1	TRBJ2-6	-
TGCAGTGCCAGAGACAGGGATGGCTACACCTTC	CSARDRDGYTF	-	TRBV20-1	TRBJ1-2	TRBD1
TGCAGTGCTATCAGCCCTCTTGGTAATGAGCAGTTCTTC	CSAISPLGNEQFF	many	TRBV20-1	TRBJ2-1	-
TGCGCCAGCAGCTCGGCGGACGCGTTCAGTGAGCAGTTCTTC	CASSSADAFSEQFF	many	TRBV5-1	TRBJ2-1	-
TGTGCCAGCAGCCAAGAACTAGCGGGAGGGCTCGTAACAGATACGCAGTATTTT	CASSQELAGGLVTDTQYF	-	TRBV3-1	TRBJ2-3	TRBD2
TGTGCCAGCACTCATGGGGACAGGGCCCAGCCCCAGCATTTT	CASTHGDRAQPQHF	few	TRBV6-1	TRBJ1-5	TRBD1